Following are 4 T cell receptor beta chains from one sample sequenced in a study of regulatory T cells. These receptors' antigens are unknown. Primers: 52 TRBV forward and 13 TRBJ reverse. Sequencing used immunoSEQ multiplex PCR; TCRdb keeps in-frame clones, though not all of them. This repertoire shows over 30,000 clones, about 93% found once; its top ten account for 0.75% to 1%. General observations from the study: Hydrophobic residues at CDR3 positions 6 and 7 were enriched in conventional CD4+ T cells of CD3G-deficient patients.

Sequencing was carried out using conventional CD4+ T cells sorted from blood. The source of these receptors is a child aged 2-15 years with CD3G deficiency.

This clone appeared once. This chain connects TRBV28 to TRBJ2-1, with TRBD1 matching over 8 bases. Germline assignment: CDR1 MDHEN and CDR2 SYDVKM. Trimming took 6 bases from V and 4 from J; bases not matched to a gene: 5. This CDR3 has 14 residues. In nucleotides, the CDR3 is TGTGCCAGCAGCGAGCAGGGGGCGTACAATGAGCAGTTCTTC. Its protein product is CASSEQGAYNEQFF.

This clone was picked up a small number of times. CDR3 in DNA: TGTGCCAGCAGCCAACGGACAGGGACTGGGGCCAACGTCCTGACTTTC. Amino acids: CASSQRTGTGANVLTF. The genes are TRBV11-2 and TRBJ2-6, with 8 bases matching TRBD1. The CDR3 has 16 residues. CDR1 and CDR2 (germline): SGHAT, FQNNGV. The V gene end was trimmed by 5 bases and the J gene end by 2 bases; junction bases not matched to a gene: 5.

The chain uses TRBV5-3 and TRBJ2-7; tentative D call: TRBD1 (5 bases). TRBV5-3 is flagged as an ORF with uncertain function. The V gene lost 4 bases and the J gene lost 2 bases, with 25 bases spanning the gap. CDR3 length equals 18 residues. Here the CDR3 DNA reads TGTGCCAGAAGCCCCCGGATGGGGCGGAAACAACTTGCCTACGAGCAGTACTTC. It codes for CARSPRMGRKQLAYEQYF.

The chain couples TRBV5-1 to TRBJ1-1, with D possibly TRBD1 on 6 matching bases. The CDR3 sequence is 16 residues long. V lost 4 bases to trimming and J lost 7 bases, with 23 bases between them. The germline V gene has CDR1 SGHRS and CDR2 YFSETQ. CDR3 DNA sequence: TGCGCCAGCAGCCCCGGAGGACAGAGACGCACAGGTGAAGCTTTCTTT. Translated: CASSPGGQRRTGEAFF.